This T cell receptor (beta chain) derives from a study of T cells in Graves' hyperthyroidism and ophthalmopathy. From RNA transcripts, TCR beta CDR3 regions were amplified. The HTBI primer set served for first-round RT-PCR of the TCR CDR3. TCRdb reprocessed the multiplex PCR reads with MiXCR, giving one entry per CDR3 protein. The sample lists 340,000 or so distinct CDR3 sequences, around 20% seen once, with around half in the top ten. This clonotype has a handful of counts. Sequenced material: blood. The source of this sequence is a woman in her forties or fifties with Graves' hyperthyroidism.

The CDR3 protein is CSARDRVTGGAYNSPLHF. CDR3 nucleotides: TGCAGTGCTAGAGATCGGGTGACAGGGGGCGCCTATAATTCACCCCTCCACTTT. The chain carries TRBV20-1 and TRBJ1-6; 10 positions match TRBD1. Looked up from germline, CDR1 is DFQATT and CDR2 is SNEGSKA (reference sequence). The CDR3 length is 18 residues. V dropped 0 bases and J dropped 2; count of bases not matched to a gene: 7.